This TCR beta chain appears in the sequencing data of a study of early T cells in non-severe SARS-CoV-2 infection. Study-wide background: Chains were unpaired, as sequencing was done on bulk RNA from unsorted whole blood.

Study outcomes and limitations: A preference for anti-spike CD8 responses marked VDJdb matching, which missed private and CD4 specificities.

There are 14 residues in the CDR3. Germline V lookup: CDR1 MDHEN, CDR2 SYDVKM. Trimming pared 8 bases from V and 0 bases from J, leaving 11 bases between. Attached unique molecular identifiers marked individual cDNA molecules. TCRdb redid the calling of the 5' RACE reads with MiXCR, one entry per CDR3 protein. The sample comprises fewer than 55,000 distinct CDR3 sequences, more than 6.5% of which are singletons, and approximately 8% rests with the top ten. In this sample, this clonotype turned up a few times. Its antigen is not known. The sequencing input was whole blood. This TCR came from an adult who was a healthcare worker with PCR-confirmed SARS-CoV-2 infection or an uninfected control (not recorded which). The J gene is TRBJ2-1, the V gene TRBV28; D remains unclear. The CDR3 DNA follows: TGTGCCAGCTGGCCCGCCGGCTCCTACAATGAGCAGTTCTTC. Protein: CASWPAGSYNEQFF.